This TCR beta chain was documented in a study of T cells expressing NK-cell markers. At the level of the study: Sorted CD3+CD56-NKG2C+, CD3+CD56+NKG2C+ and CD3+CD56+NKG2C- T cells supplied the TCR beta repertoires. The study sequenced eight donors, seven HCMV-seropositive and one seronegative.

In the case of this clonotype: The antigen is undetermined.

CDR1 is DFQATT, CDR2 SNEGSKA, per germline (reference sequence). This CDR3 region has 14 residues. TCRdb reprocessed the 5' RACE reads and reports one entry per CDR3 protein, with no DNA. Its listing shows roughly 180,000 distinct CDR3 sequences. Findings of the study overall: Evidence did not settle whether expanded NKG2C+ T cell clones targeted HCMV. There were a handful of donors in whom these clonotypes also led the CD3+CD56-NKG2C+ fraction.

The chain uses TRBV20-1 and TRBJ1-6; TCRdb outputs TRBD1, but without DNA this stays unchecked. Sequencing was done on a sample of blood T cells: a sorted CD56 or NKG2C T cell subset, CD4+ or CD8+ T cells, or bulk PBMC T cells (not recorded which). This receptor was identified in a woman aged 18 to 69 in good health. CDR3 in amino acids: CSARGTGGSSPLHF.